This record looks at one T cell receptor beta chain sequence and its context. This sample was taken from a study of blood T cell repertoires in COVID-19. Whole-study context: The samples span acute and convalescent COVID-19 from the United States, Italy and Spain.

V was cut by 2 bases and J by 1 base, with 5 bases left in between. Germline CDR1 KGHSH, CDR2 LQKENI. CDR3 length equals 14 residues. Original processing notes: The assay estimated nucleated cells by amplifying reference gene primers. Measured with immunoSEQ multiplex PCR; TCRdb has only the in-frame clones, and not every one. V and J calls and clone size are as listed in that table; D and trimming were resolved from the DNA. The sample holds about 110,000 clones, around 85% seen once. The V gene is TRBV18, the J gene TRBJ2-2; D call uncertain. The TCR originated in a human donor in a cohort sampled during active COVID-19. Sequencing was carried out using peripheral blood. The CDR3 DNA is TGTGCCAGCTCACCAGCCAGGAACACCGGGGAGCTGTTTTTT. It is translated as CASSPARNTGELFF.